Each of the 6 T cell receptor beta chains below was sequenced from the same sample in a study of cytomegalovirus exposure and HLA in healthy donors. PCR used 60 Vbeta primers and 13 Jbeta primers. Only in-frame clones appear in the TCRdb table, and some are missing; sequencing was by immunoSEQ multiplex PCR. The sample holds fewer than 130,000 clones, nearly 80% seen once. The sample comprised PBMCs. Every receptor here comes from a young woman in good health and CMV-seronegative.

This rearrangement joins TRBV15 to TRBJ2-7; 7 nucleotides match TRBD1. V was pared by 0 bases and J by 3 bases, with 5 bases of the junction left unmatched. The CDR3 contains 15 residues. Germline CDR1 LNHNV, CDR2 YYDKDF (reference sequence). The CDR3 DNA follows: TGTGCCACCAGCAGAGACCCGGGACAGAACTACGAGCAGTACTTC. Translated: CATSRDPGQNYEQYF.

The chain carries TRBV10-1 and TRBJ2-1; D possibly corresponds to TRBD2 (6 bases). This CDR3 is built from 13 residues. Germline CDR1 reads WNHNN; CDR2 reads SYGVQD (reference sequence). Trimming stripped 8 bases from V and 9 bases from J, with 17 bases between. CDR3 sequence reads: CASEEGNGSEQFF. The CDR3 DNA reads as TGCGCCAGCGAGGAGGGTAATGGTTCTGAGCAGTTCTTC.

The chain is built from TRBV29-1 and TRBJ2-2, with D maybe TRBD2 (6 bases). The CDR3 spans 14 residues. Trimming left V 6 bases short and J 5 bases short, with 16 bases between. In germline, CDR1 is SQVTM, CDR2 ANQGSEA. The DNA of the CDR3 is TGCAGCGTGAGACGTGGAGGGTTGACCGGGGAGCTGTTTTTT. Translating it yields CSVRRGGLTGELFF.

The chain combines TRBV4-2 with TRBJ2-1; 8 bases line up with TRBD2. This CDR3 comprises 19 residues. V trimming: 1 base; J trimming: 0 bases; junction bases outside the gene matches: 11. Germline CDR1 and CDR2: LGHNA and YNFKEQ. CDR3 residues: CASSQVTGGPLSSYNEQFF. CDR3 DNA: TGTGCCAGCAGCCAAGTGACGGGAGGGCCGCTAAGCTCCTACAATGAGCAGTTCTTC.

The count of this clone is one. This sequence joins TRBV7-9 and TRBJ2-3; 8 bases match TRBD2. The CDR3 loop spans 16 amino acids. The junction had 6 bases not matched to a gene; V was cut back by 1 base and J by 3 bases. The germline CDR1 and CDR2 sequences are SEHNR and FQNEAQ (reference sequence). The DNA of the CDR3 is TGTGCCAGCAGCTTAGTCCGGGGGGGGCCGACAGATACGCAGTATTTT. Amino acid sequence: CASSLVRGGPTDTQYF.

CDR3 in DNA: TGTGCCAGCAGTTCCCAACAGGGGCCAGACACTGAAGCTTTCTTT. Encoded protein: CASSSQQGPDTEAFF. V and J are TRBV7-9 and TRBJ1-1; 7 bases fit TRBD1. V lost 6 bases to trimming and J lost 3 bases; unmatched junction nucleotides: 10. The CDR3 loop spans 15 amino acids. In germline, CDR1 is SEHNR, CDR2 FQNEAQ (reference sequence).